These 2 T cell receptor beta chains share one sample of origin, sequenced in a study of human T cells and chemical hapten exposure. MiXCR was run by TCRdb on the 5' RACE reads, yielding one entry per CDR3 protein. The data show around 100,000 distinct CDR3 sequences, roughly 19% seen once. It was unfractionated whole blood from which total RNA was extracted. The receptors come from a human donor in good health.

This clonotype was seen once. J is TRBJ1-2 and V is TRBV5-1, with D possibly matching TRBD1 (6 bases). Trimming shortened V by 3 bases and J by 0 bases, and 12 bases separated the two germline ends. Germline V gene sequence: CDR1 SGHRS, CDR2 YFSETQ. The CDR3 spans 15 residues. CDR3 DNA sequence: TGCGCCAGCAGCTGGGTAGGACAGACTAACTATGGCTACACCTTC. As protein: CASSWVGQTNYGYTF.

The J gene is TRBJ2-1, the V gene TRBV5-1; 8 bases align to TRBD2. After removal of 4 bases from V and 2 bases from J, the junction contained 8 bases not matched to a gene. The V gene's germline CDR1 is SGHRS and CDR2 YFSETQ. The CDR3 contains 16 residues. The CDR3 DNA reads as TGCGCCAGCAGCGTCCTTAGCGGGGCCGCCTACAATGAGCAGTTCTTC. It yields the protein CASSVLSGAAYNEQFF.